The rows below give T cell receptor beta chains drawn from one sample of a study of T-cell memory formation after mild COVID-19. TCRdb fed the 5' RACE reads into MiXCR, producing one record per CDR3 protein. This repertoire shows 500,000 to 550,000 distinct CDR3 sequences, about a fifth found once; its top ten account for approximately 12%. Input material: PBMCs or a T cell subset sorted from them (not recorded which). The source is an adult woman who had mild COVID-19 (a few samples of this study predate the infection). Cell type and time point are not known. Each CDR3 is given with its conserved first and last residue. Each record gives: CDR3 length, clone size, D gene, V gene, J gene, CDR3 DNA, CDR3 protein. D genes are given only for firm matches. A row's size may be missing; if present it is once, few, many or a size class.

length: 14
size: many
D: TRBD1
V: TRBV11-2
J: TRBJ2-2
DNA: TGTGCCAGCAGTTGGACAGGAAACACCGGGGAGCTGTTTTTT
CDR3: CASSWTGNTGELFF

length: 13
size: NA
D: NA
V: TRBV2
J: TRBJ1-1
DNA: TGTGCTTCCGGCCGGGAGCTGAACACTGAAGCTTTCTTT
CDR3: CASGRELNTEAFF

length: 19
size: NA
D: NA
V: TRBV25-1
J: TRBJ2-1
DNA: TGTGCCAGCAGTGAATTCGGGTCCGAGGGCAGTTCAACTCCCAATGAGCAGTTCTTC
CDR3: CASSEFGSEGSSTPNEQFF

length: 14
size: few
D: NA
V: TRBV5-8
J: TRBJ2-5
DNA: TGTGCCAGCAGCTTGAGGAGGGAACAAGAGACCCAGTACTTC
CDR3: CASSLRREQETQYF

length: 15
size: NA
D: NA
V: TRBV7-2
J: TRBJ1-5
DNA: TGTGCCAGCAGCTTAGTTGGTGCGGCGGGTCAGCCCCAGCATTTT
CDR3: CASSLVGAAGQPQHF

length: 17
size: few
D: TRBD1
V: TRBV7-3
J: TRBJ2-2
DNA: TGTGCCAGCAGCTCACCCGGGGGGACAGGGATCACCGGGGAGCTGTTTTTT
CDR3: CASSSPGGTGITGELFF

length: 17
size: NA
D: NA
V: TRBV24-1
J: TRBJ2-3
DNA: TGTGCCACCAGTGATGCGGCTGTCAGCGATCACACAGATACGCAGTATTTT
CDR3: CATSDAAVSDHTDTQYF

length: 13
size: many
D: TRBD2
V: TRBV5-1
J: TRBJ2-1
DNA: TGTGCCAGCAGCCCCCTAGCGGACAATGAGCAGTTCTTC
CDR3: CASSPLADNEQFF

length: 15
size: NA
D: TRBD2
V: TRBV6-1
J: TRBJ2-1
DNA: TGTGCCAGCAGTGATTGGCGGGAGGTCTTGAATGAGCAGTTCTTC
CDR3: CASSDWREVLNEQFF

length: 16
size: NA
D: TRBD2
V: TRBV7-9
J: TRBJ2-1
DNA: TGTGCCAGCAGCACTAGGACTAGCGGGAGCGGCAATGAGCAGTTCTTC
CDR3: CASSTRTSGSGNEQFF

length: 14
size: few
D: TRBD1
V: TRBV30
J: TRBJ1-4
DNA: TGTGCCTGGAGTGATGGACAGGGCGTTGAAAAACTGTTTTTT
CDR3: CAWSDGQGVEKLFF

length: 17
size: many
D: TRBD1
V: TRBV7-8
J: TRBJ1-2
DNA: TGTGCCAGCAGCTTATCCAGGGCAGGGGGCTACCGCAATGGCTACACCTTC
CDR3: CASSLSRAGGYRNGYTF

length: 14
size: many
D: TRBD1
V: TRBV12-3/TRBV12-4
J: TRBJ2-5
DNA: TGTGCCAGCAGTTTGGACAGGGTTAAAGAGACCCAGTACTTC
CDR3: CASSLDRVKETQYF

length: 18
size: few
D: TRBD1
V: TRBV6-2/TRBV6-3
J: TRBJ1-1
DNA: TGTGCCAGCAGTCCGCGGACAGGAGCCTCCATAAGGGACACTGAAGCTTTCTTT
CDR3: CASSPRTGASIRDTEAFF

length: 13
size: NA
D: NA
V: TRBV7-7
J: TRBJ1-5
DNA: TGTGCCAGCAGCTTAGATAGGTTTCAGCCCCAGCATTTT
CDR3: CASSLDRFQPQHF

length: 17
size: NA
D: TRBD2
V: TRBV20-1
J: TRBJ2-1
DNA: TGCAGTGCTCGTGGATACGTGACTAGCGGGGGGGCGGATGAGCAGTTCTTC
CDR3: CSARGYVTSGGADEQFF

length: 14
size: few
D: TRBD2
V: TRBV19
J: TRBJ2-7
DNA: TGTGCCAGTAGCGGACTAGCACCGTCCTACGAGCAGTACTTC
CDR3: CASSGLAPSYEQYF

length: 14
size: few
D: NA
V: TRBV7-3
J: TRBJ2-2
DNA: TGTGCCAGCAGCTACAGCCAGGGTACCGGGGAGCTGTTTTTT
CDR3: CASSYSQGTGELFF

length: 13
size: few
D: NA
V: TRBV12-3/TRBV12-4
J: TRBJ1-1
DNA: TGTGCCAGCAGTTTATACGGGGACACTGAAGCTTTCTTT
CDR3: CASSLYGDTEAFF

length: 14
size: many
D: NA
V: TRBV9
J: TRBJ2-2
DNA: TGTGCCAGCAGCGTGGGGACGACCACCGGGGAGCTGTTTTTT
CDR3: CASSVGTTTGELFF

length: 15
size: once
D: TRBD1
V: TRBV18
J: TRBJ1-1
DNA: TGTGCCAGCTCACCAGGGACAGGGTTGGGCACTGAAGCTTTCTTT
CDR3: CASSPGTGLGTEAFF

length: 18
size: few
D: NA
V: TRBV2
J: TRBJ1-2
DNA: TGTGCCAGCAGCCATAGAGCAGATGGGCCTCGGCTCGACTATGGCTACACCTTC
CDR3: CASSHRADGPRLDYGYTF

length: 12
size: NA
D: NA
V: TRBV5-1
J: TRBJ2-7
DNA: TGCGCCAGCAGCTTGGGCCAAAAGGGGCAGTACTTC
CDR3: CASSLGQKGQYF

length: 18
size: NA
D: NA
V: TRBV5-1
J: TRBJ2-5
DNA: TGCGCCAGCAGCTTGGCCCCGGCCGTTCGGCTGGGTGGGGAGACCCAGTACTTC
CDR3: CASSLAPAVRLGGETQYF

length: 14
size: NA
D: NA
V: TRBV7-3
J: TRBJ2-1
DNA: TGTGCCAGCAGCCCTGCGCCGAAGGGCAATGAGCAGTTCTTC
CDR3: CASSPAPKGNEQFF

length: 13
size: NA
D: NA
V: TRBV30
J: TRBJ1-1
DNA: TGTGCCTGGAGTGTAGGCGGGAACACTGAAGCTTTCTTT
CDR3: CAWSVGGNTEAFF

length: 13
size: few
D: TRBD1
V: TRBV18
J: TRBJ1-2
DNA: TGTGCCAGCTCACCGGACAGGTTGAGAGGCTACACCTTC
CDR3: CASSPDRLRGYTF

length: 15
size: NA
D: NA
V: TRBV19
J: TRBJ1-5
DNA: TGTGCCAGTAGTATTAAGGCCGGGATTAATCAGCCCCAGCATTTT
CDR3: CASSIKAGINQPQHF

length: 16
size: NA
D: NA
V: TRBV12-3/TRBV12-4
J: TRBJ1-5
DNA: TGTGCCAGCAGTTTTCTGTATGGACAGAGCAATCAGCCCCAGCATTTT
CDR3: CASSFLYGQSNQPQHF

length: 15
size: few
D: NA
V: TRBV6-6
J: TRBJ2-7
DNA: TGTGCCAGCAGTACCTCGTTCTCCGAGGGGTACGAGCAGTACTTC
CDR3: CASSTSFSEGYEQYF

length: 19
size: few
D: NA
V: TRBV10-3
J: TRBJ2-6
DNA: TGTGCCATCAGTGAACTTAAGACAGGCGCGTCACGTGGGGCCAACGTCCTGACTTTC
CDR3: CAISELKTGASRGANVLTF

length: 16
size: few
D: TRBD1
V: TRBV7-2
J: TRBJ1-1
DNA: TGTGCCAGCAGCACCATCTACAGGGGGCGCGACACTGAAGCTTTCTTT
CDR3: CASSTIYRGRDTEAFF

length: 15
size: NA
D: NA
V: TRBV7-9
J: TRBJ2-3
DNA: TGTGCCAGCAGCTCCCCCGGGAGCTGGACAGATACGCAGTATTTT
CDR3: CASSSPGSWTDTQYF

length: 14
size: few
D: TRBD1
V: TRBV9
J: TRBJ1-2
DNA: TGTGCCAGCAGCACCTGGACAGGGGACTATGGCTACACCTTC
CDR3: CASSTWTGDYGYTF

length: 16
size: few
D: TRBD1
V: TRBV7-6
J: TRBJ2-4
DNA: TGTGCCAGCAGCCCGAGTAGGGGGCTCGACAAAAACATTCAGTACTTC
CDR3: CASSPSRGLDKNIQYF

length: 16
size: NA
D: TRBD2
V: TRBV7-9
J: TRBJ2-1
DNA: TGTGCCAGCAGCTTAGCGAAACTAGCGGGAGAGAGTGAGCAGTTCTTC
CDR3: CASSLAKLAGESEQFF

length: 17
size: NA
D: NA
V: TRBV7-6
J: TRBJ1-2
DNA: TGTGCCAGCAGCTTAGCGGTAGGGGGTAGATTTAACTATGGCTACACCTTC
CDR3: CASSLAVGGRFNYGYTF

length: 12
size: many
D: NA
V: TRBV29-1
J: TRBJ2-3
DNA: TGCAGCGTTGAAACGCCGAGGGATACGCAGTATTTT
CDR3: CSVETPRDTQYF

length: 16
size: few
D: TRBD1
V: TRBV2
J: TRBJ2-7
DNA: TGTGCCAGCAGTGCTTTTGGGACAGAGGACAAGTACGAGCAGCACTTC
CDR3: CASSAFGTEDKYEQHF

length: 15
size: many
D: TRBD2
V: TRBV7-9
J: TRBJ2-1
DNA: TGTGCCAGCAGCTCGGGGACTAGCGGGAGAAATGAGCAGTTCTTC
CDR3: CASSSGTSGRNEQFF

length: 14
size: few
D: NA
V: TRBV7-3
J: TRBJ2-1
DNA: TGTGCCAGCAGCTTAACAGGGGCCGGGGATGAGCAGTTCTTC
CDR3: CASSLTGAGDEQFF

length: 15
size: NA
D: NA
V: TRBV4-3
J: TRBJ2-3
DNA: TGCGCCAGCAGCCAAGGGAGGACGGTGACAGATACGCAGTATTTT
CDR3: CASSQGRTVTDTQYF

length: 13
size: few
D: NA
V: TRBV19
J: TRBJ2-2
DNA: TGTGCCAGTAGAGTTGCGAACACCGGGGAGCTGTTTTTT
CDR3: CASRVANTGELFF

length: 16
size: few
D: TRBD2
V: TRBV7-9
J: TRBJ2-5
DNA: TGTGCCAGCAGCCCAACGAGTGCGGGGGGGGCGGAGACCCAGTACTTC
CDR3: CASSPTSAGGAETQYF